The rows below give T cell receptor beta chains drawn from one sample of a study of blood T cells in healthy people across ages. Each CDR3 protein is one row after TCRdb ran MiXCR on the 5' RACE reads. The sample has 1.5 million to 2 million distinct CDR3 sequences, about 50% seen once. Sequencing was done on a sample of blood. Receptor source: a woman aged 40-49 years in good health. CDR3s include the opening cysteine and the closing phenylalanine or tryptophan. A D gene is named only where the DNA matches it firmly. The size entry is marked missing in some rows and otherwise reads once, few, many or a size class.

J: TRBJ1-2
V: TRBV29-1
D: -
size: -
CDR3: CSVDLGTDYGYTF
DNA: TGCAGCGTCGATCTTGGGACCGATTATGGCTACACCTTC

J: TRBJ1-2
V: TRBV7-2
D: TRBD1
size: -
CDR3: CASSLENRGHGYTF
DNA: TGTGCCAGCAGCTTAGAAAACAGGGGTCATGGCTACACCTTC

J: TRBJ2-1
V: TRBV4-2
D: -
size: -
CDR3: CASSQDLGGGFKNEQFF
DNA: TGTGCCAGCAGCCAAGATCTCGGAGGGGGCTTTAAAAATGAGCAGTTCTTC

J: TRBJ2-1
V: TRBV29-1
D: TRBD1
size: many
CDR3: CSVVRDRASYNEQFF
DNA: TGCAGCGTTGTAAGGGACAGGGCCTCCTACAATGAGCAGTTCTTC

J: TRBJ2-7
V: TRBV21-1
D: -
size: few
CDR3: CASEQGAREQYF
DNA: TGTGCCAGCGAACAGGGGGCTCGCGAGCAGTACTTC

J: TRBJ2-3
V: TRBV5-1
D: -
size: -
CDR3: CASSLGSTDSQYF
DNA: TGCGCCAGCAGCTTAGGCAGCACAGATTCGCAGTATTTT

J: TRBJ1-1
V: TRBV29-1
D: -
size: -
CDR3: CSVEGTLNTEAFF
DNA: TGCAGCGTTGAAGGGACCCTGAACACTGAAGCTTTCTTT

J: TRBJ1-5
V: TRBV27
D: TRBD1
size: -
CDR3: CASSSRYRGKDSNQPQHF
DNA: TGTGCCAGCAGCTCCCGTTACAGGGGGAAGGACAGCAATCAGCCCCAGCATTTT

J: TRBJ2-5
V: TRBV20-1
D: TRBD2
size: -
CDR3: CSAREPRGGQYF
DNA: TGCAGTGCTAGAGAACCGCGCGGGGGGCAGTACTTC

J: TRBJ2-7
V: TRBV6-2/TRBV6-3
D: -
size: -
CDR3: CAGRRQGGSHEQYF
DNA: TGTGCCGGAAGAAGGCAAGGGGGGTCCCACGAGCAGTACTTC

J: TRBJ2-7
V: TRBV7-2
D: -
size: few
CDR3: CASSLRTESTYEQYF
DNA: TGTGCCAGCAGCTTACGGACAGAATCAACCTACGAGCAGTACTTC

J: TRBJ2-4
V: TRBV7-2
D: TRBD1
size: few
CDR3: CASSLFRQGAGVAKNIQYF
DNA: TGTGCCAGCAGCTTATTTCGACAGGGGGCAGGGGTAGCCAAAAACATTCAGTACTTC

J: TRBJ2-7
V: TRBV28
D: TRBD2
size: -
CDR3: CASSGTSDSYEQYF
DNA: TGTGCCAGCTCTGGGACTAGCGATTCCTACGAGCAGTACTTC

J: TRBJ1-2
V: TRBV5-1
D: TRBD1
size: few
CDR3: CASSSDRGLDGYTF
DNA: TGCGCCAGCAGCTCCGACAGGGGGCTGGATGGCTACACCTTC

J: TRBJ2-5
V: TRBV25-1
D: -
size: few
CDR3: CASSIQGGYQETQYF
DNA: TGTGCCAGCAGTATTCAGGGAGGATACCAAGAGACCCAGTACTTC

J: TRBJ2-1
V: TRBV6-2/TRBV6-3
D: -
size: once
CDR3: CASSGTGTESYNEQFF
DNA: TGTGCCAGCAGCGGGACCGGGACGGAGTCCTACAATGAGCAGTTCTTC

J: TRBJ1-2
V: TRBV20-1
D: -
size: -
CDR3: CSARRRQKYGYTF
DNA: TGCAGTGCTAGACGAAGACAGAAATATGGCTACACCTTC

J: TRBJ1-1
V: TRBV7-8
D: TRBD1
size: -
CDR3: CASSLGGGQGTNTEAFF
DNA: TGTGCCAGCAGCTTAGGGGGGGGACAGGGGACGAACACTGAAGCTTTCTTT

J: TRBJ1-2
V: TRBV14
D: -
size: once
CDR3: CASSQDREGRNYGYTF
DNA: TGTGCCAGCAGCCAAGATCGTGAGGGACGTAACTATGGCTACACCTTC

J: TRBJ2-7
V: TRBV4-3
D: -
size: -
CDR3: CASSQDQVGEQYF
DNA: TGCGCCAGCAGCCAAGATCAGGTTGGCGAGCAGTACTTC

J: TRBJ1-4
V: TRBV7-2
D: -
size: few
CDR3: CASSLAGVSVNEKLFF
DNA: TGTGCCAGCAGCTTAGCCGGTGTCAGCGTCAACGAAAAGCTGTTTTTT

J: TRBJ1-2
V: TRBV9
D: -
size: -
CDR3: CASSAHGDGYTF
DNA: TGTGCCAGCAGCGCACATGGGGATGGCTACACCTTC

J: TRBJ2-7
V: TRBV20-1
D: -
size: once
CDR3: CSARDYLGGSSYEQYF
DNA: TGCAGTGCTAGAGATTATTTAGGGGGGAGCTCCTACGAGCAGTACTTC

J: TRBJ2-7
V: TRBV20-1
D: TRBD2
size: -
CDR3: CSARIFGGGSYEQYF
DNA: TGCAGTGCCCGAATATTCGGCGGGGGGTCCTACGAGCAGTACTTC

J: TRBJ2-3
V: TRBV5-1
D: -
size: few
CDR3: CASSTGGQLSTDTQYF
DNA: TGCGCCAGCAGCACCGGCGGGCAGCTTAGCACAGATACGCAGTATTTT

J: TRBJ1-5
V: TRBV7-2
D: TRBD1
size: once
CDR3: CASSSYSGTGSAQPQHF
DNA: TGTGCCAGCAGCTCCTACTCCGGGACAGGGAGTGCTCAGCCCCAGCATTTT

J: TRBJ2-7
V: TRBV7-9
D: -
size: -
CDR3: CASSLSGQNEQYF
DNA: TGTGCCAGCAGCTTATCTGGTCAGAACGAGCAGTACTTC

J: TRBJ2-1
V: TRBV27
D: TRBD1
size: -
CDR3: CASRAQGATNEQFF
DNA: TGTGCCAGCCGGGCCCAGGGGGCGACCAATGAGCAGTTCTTC

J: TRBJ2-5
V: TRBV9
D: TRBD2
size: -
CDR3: CASSVREGKGTQYF
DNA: TGTGCCAGCAGCGTAAGGGAGGGTAAGGGGACCCAGTACTTC

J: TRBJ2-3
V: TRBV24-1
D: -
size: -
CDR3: CATSDRRQAGDTRYF
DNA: TGTGCCACCAGTGACCGTAGACAGGCCGGGGATACGCGGTATTTT

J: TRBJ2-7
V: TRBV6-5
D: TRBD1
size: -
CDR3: CASRKEQGDEQYF
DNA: TGTGCCAGCAGAAAGGAACAGGGGGACGAGCAGTACTTC